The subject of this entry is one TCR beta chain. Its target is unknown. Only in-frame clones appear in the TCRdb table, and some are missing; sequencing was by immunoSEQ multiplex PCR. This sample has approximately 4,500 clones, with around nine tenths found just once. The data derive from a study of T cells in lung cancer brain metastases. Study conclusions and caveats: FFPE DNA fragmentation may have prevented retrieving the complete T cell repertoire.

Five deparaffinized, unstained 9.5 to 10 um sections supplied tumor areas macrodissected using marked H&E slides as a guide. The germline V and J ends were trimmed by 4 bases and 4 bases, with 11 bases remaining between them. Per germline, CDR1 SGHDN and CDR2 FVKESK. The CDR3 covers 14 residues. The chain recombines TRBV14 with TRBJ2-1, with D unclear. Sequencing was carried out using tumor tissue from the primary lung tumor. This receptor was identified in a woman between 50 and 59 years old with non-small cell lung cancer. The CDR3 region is CASSRETLYNEQFF. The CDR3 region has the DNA TGTGCCAGCAGCCGTGAGACCCTTTACAATGAGCAGTTCTTC.